A selection of T cell receptor beta chains follows, all from one sample in a study of identical twins. One entry per CDR3 protein results from TCRdb running MiXCR on the 5' RACE reads. The sample lists 550,000 to 700,000 distinct CDR3 sequences, around 20% occurring once. These same records also appear under a second study, on T cells expressing NK-cell markers.

The specimen was PBMCs. These receptors were obtained from a woman aged 18-29 years in good health. Each CDR3 is given with its conserved first and last residue. D genes are given only for firm matches. Clone size is shown for a subset of rows, as once, few, many or a class of expanded clone.

D gene: NA
clone size: NA
J gene: TRBJ2-4
V gene: TRBV7-2
CDR3 length: 13
CDR3 DNA: TGTGCCAGCGGCGAAAACGGAGGTCACATTCAGTACTTC
CDR3 protein: CASGENGGHIQYF

D gene: NA
clone size: NA
J gene: TRBJ2-3
V gene: TRBV20-1
CDR3 length: 15
CDR3 DNA: TGCAGTGCTCTCTACAGGGAGTCACGGGCAGATACGCAGTATTTT
CDR3 protein: CSALYRESRADTQYF

D gene: TRBD2
clone size: many
J gene: TRBJ2-3
V gene: TRBV10-3
CDR3 length: 15
CDR3 DNA: TGTGCCATCAGAGATAGCGGGGGGGCCACAGATACGCAGTATTTT
CDR3 protein: CAIRDSGGATDTQYF

D gene: NA
clone size: NA
J gene: TRBJ2-2
V gene: TRBV21-1
CDR3 length: 20
CDR3 DNA: TGTGCCAGCAGCAAAGGGGGACAGGCCCGGCACATCTCGAACACCGGGGAGCTGTTTTTT
CDR3 protein: CASSKGGQARHISNTGELFF

D gene: NA
clone size: few
J gene: TRBJ1-2
V gene: TRBV12-5
CDR3 length: 12
CDR3 DNA: TGTGCTAGTGGTATAGACTTATATGGCTACACCTTC
CDR3 protein: CASGIDLYGYTF

D gene: TRBD1
clone size: many
J gene: TRBJ2-4
V gene: TRBV20-1
CDR3 length: 15
CDR3 DNA: TGCAGTGCTAGAGCATCGACAGGGGCGGGGAACATTCAGTACTTC
CDR3 protein: CSARASTGAGNIQYF

D gene: TRBD2
clone size: NA
J gene: TRBJ2-1
V gene: TRBV12-3/TRBV12-4
CDR3 length: 14
CDR3 DNA: TGTGCCAGCAGGCCTGGACTAGCGGGAGTCGAGCAGTTCTTC
CDR3 protein: CASRPGLAGVEQFF

D gene: TRBD2
clone size: few
J gene: TRBJ2-1
V gene: TRBV11-2
CDR3 length: 13
CDR3 DNA: TGTGCCAGCAGCTTCCTAGCGGGAGGACGCCCGTTCTTC
CDR3 protein: CASSFLAGGRPFF

D gene: NA
clone size: NA
J gene: TRBJ2-5
V gene: TRBV20-1
CDR3 length: 14
CDR3 DNA: TGCAGTGCCTCGCTCTGGGCCCCAAAAGAGACCCAGTACTTC
CDR3 protein: CSASLWAPKETQYF

D gene: NA
clone size: NA
J gene: TRBJ2-5
V gene: TRBV20-1
CDR3 length: 16
CDR3 DNA: TGCAGTGCTAGAGGGGCCTTGGGCGGGCTTCAAGAGACCCAGTACTTC
CDR3 protein: CSARGALGGLQETQYF

D gene: TRBD1
clone size: few
J gene: TRBJ1-5
V gene: TRBV12-3/TRBV12-4
CDR3 length: 15
CDR3 DNA: TGTGCCAGCAGTCGGGACAGGGGGCCTAATCAGCCCCAGCATTTT
CDR3 protein: CASSRDRGPNQPQHF

D gene: NA
clone size: few
J gene: TRBJ2-3
V gene: TRBV30
CDR3 length: 14
CDR3 DNA: TGTGCCCTACGACAGGGACTTAGCACAGATACGCAGTATTTT
CDR3 protein: CALRQGLSTDTQYF

D gene: NA
clone size: NA
J gene: TRBJ2-2
V gene: TRBV12-5
CDR3 length: 12
CDR3 DNA: TGTGCTAGTGGGACGATTACCGGGGAGCTGTTTTTT
CDR3 protein: CASGTITGELFF

D gene: TRBD2
clone size: NA
J gene: TRBJ2-5
V gene: TRBV7-2
CDR3 length: 16
CDR3 DNA: TGTGCCAGCAGCTCCGGGGCAGCGGGATTCCAAGAGACCCAGTACTTC
CDR3 protein: CASSSGAAGFQETQYF

D gene: TRBD2
clone size: NA
J gene: TRBJ2-1
V gene: TRBV7-8
CDR3 length: 15
CDR3 DNA: TGTGCCAGCAGCCGACTAGCGGGAAGGTTCGGTGAGCAGTTCTTC
CDR3 protein: CASSRLAGRFGEQFF

D gene: TRBD1
clone size: NA
J gene: TRBJ2-5
V gene: TRBV10-1
CDR3 length: 15
CDR3 DNA: TGCGCCAGCAGTGAGTGGACAGGGGAGCAAGAGACCCAGTACTTC
CDR3 protein: CASSEWTGEQETQYF

D gene: TRBD1
clone size: NA
J gene: TRBJ2-1
V gene: TRBV6-5
CDR3 length: 12
CDR3 DNA: TGTGCCAGCAGGGACAGGGAAGTTGAGCAGTTCTTC
CDR3 protein: CASRDREVEQFF

D gene: TRBD1
clone size: few
J gene: TRBJ2-6
V gene: TRBV12-3/TRBV12-4
CDR3 length: 14
CDR3 DNA: TGTGCAACCGGGACAGGGTCTGGGGCCAACGTCCTGACTTTC
CDR3 protein: CATGTGSGANVLTF

D gene: NA
clone size: few
J gene: TRBJ2-7
V gene: TRBV7-2
CDR3 length: 14
CDR3 DNA: TGTGCCAGCAGCTTAATGACTAGATTGGGCGAGCAGTACTTC
CDR3 protein: CASSLMTRLGEQYF

D gene: TRBD1
clone size: NA
J gene: TRBJ2-3
V gene: TRBV7-6
CDR3 length: 16
CDR3 DNA: TGTGCCAGCAGCTCGACAGGGGGCTCTAACACAGATACGCAGTATTTT
CDR3 protein: CASSSTGGSNTDTQYF

D gene: NA
clone size: few
J gene: TRBJ1-5
V gene: TRBV20-1
CDR3 length: 12
CDR3 DNA: TGCAGTGCTAGCCAGGAGGGTCAGCCCCAGCATTTT
CDR3 protein: CSASQEGQPQHF

D gene: TRBD1
clone size: few
J gene: TRBJ2-2
V gene: TRBV6-2/TRBV6-3
CDR3 length: 14
CDR3 DNA: TGTGCCACAGAACAGGGGCGAAACACCGGGGAGCTGTTTTTT
CDR3 protein: CATEQGRNTGELFF

D gene: NA
clone size: NA
J gene: TRBJ2-2
V gene: TRBV6-1
CDR3 length: 15
CDR3 DNA: TGTGCCACCTCTAGGGGGCGGGGCAGGACCGGGGAGCTGTTTTTT
CDR3 protein: CATSRGRGRTGELFF

D gene: NA
clone size: few
J gene: TRBJ2-7
V gene: TRBV20-1
CDR3 length: 13
CDR3 DNA: TGCAGTGCTAAAACCCCACGGCTCTACGAGCAGTACTTC
CDR3 protein: CSAKTPRLYEQYF

D gene: NA
clone size: NA
J gene: TRBJ1-1
V gene: TRBV5-1
CDR3 length: 15
CDR3 DNA: TGCGCCAGCAGCACCCCGAATGCGAAGAACACTGAAGCTTTCTTT
CDR3 protein: CASSTPNAKNTEAFF

D gene: NA
clone size: NA
J gene: TRBJ2-7
V gene: TRBV20-1
CDR3 length: 11
CDR3 DNA: TGCAGTGCGGGAGTCCCTGCCGAGCAGTACTTC
CDR3 protein: CSAGVPAEQYF

D gene: NA
clone size: few
J gene: TRBJ2-1
V gene: TRBV5-1
CDR3 length: 14
CDR3 DNA: TGCGCCAGCAGCTTTACTCTTAATGACAATGAGCAGTTCTTC
CDR3 protein: CASSFTLNDNEQFF

D gene: NA
clone size: few
J gene: TRBJ1-1
V gene: TRBV5-6
CDR3 length: 13
CDR3 DNA: TGTGCCAGCAGCTTTGGAGTTTTCACTGAAGCTTTCTTT
CDR3 protein: CASSFGVFTEAFF